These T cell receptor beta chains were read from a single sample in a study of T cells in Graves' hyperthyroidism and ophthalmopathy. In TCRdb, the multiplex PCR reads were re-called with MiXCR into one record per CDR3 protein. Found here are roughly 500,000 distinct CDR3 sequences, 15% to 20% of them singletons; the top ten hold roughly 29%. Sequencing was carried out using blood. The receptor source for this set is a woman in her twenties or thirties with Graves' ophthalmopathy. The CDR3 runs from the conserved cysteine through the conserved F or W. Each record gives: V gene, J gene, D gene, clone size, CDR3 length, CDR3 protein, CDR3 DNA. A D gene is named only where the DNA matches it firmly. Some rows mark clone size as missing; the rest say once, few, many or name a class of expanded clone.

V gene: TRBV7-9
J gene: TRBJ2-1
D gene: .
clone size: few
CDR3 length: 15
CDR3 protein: CASSPPPGAGNEQFF
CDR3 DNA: TGTGCCAGCAGCCCGCCTCCGGGAGCAGGTAATGAGCAGTTCTTC

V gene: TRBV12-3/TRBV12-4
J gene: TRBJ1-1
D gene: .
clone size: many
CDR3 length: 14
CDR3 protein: CASSWGHLNTEAFF
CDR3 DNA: TGTGCCAGCAGTTGGGGACATTTGAACACTGAAGCTTTCTTT

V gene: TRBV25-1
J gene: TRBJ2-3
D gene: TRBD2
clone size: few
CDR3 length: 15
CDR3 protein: CASSESGGSGFTQYF
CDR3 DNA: TGTGCCAGCAGTGAAAGTGGCGGGAGTGGGTTTACGCAGTATTTT

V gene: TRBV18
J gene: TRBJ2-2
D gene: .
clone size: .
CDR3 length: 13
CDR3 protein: CASSPEGPGELFF
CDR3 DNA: TGTGCCAGCTCACCAGAAGGGCCCGGGGAGCTGTTTTTT

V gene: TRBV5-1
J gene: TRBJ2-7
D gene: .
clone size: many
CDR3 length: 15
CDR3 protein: CASSLVGLPTYEQYF
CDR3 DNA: TGCGCCAGCAGCTTGGTAGGGCTACCCACCTACGAGCAGTACTTC

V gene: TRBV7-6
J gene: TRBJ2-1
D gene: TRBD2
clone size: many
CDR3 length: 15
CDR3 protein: CASSPLGLAGDEQFF
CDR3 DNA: TGTGCCAGCAGCCCTCTCGGACTAGCGGGCGATGAGCAGTTCTTC

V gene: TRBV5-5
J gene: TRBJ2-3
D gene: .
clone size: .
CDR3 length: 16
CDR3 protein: CASSLALDGSTDTQYF
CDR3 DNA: TGTGCCAGCAGCTTGGCCCTGGACGGTAGCACAGATACGCAGTATTTT

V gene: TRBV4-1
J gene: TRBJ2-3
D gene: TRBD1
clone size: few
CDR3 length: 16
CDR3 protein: CASSRSGTGGRDTQYF
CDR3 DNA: TGCGCCAGCAGCCGATCCGGGACAGGGGGTCGAGATACGCAGTATTTT

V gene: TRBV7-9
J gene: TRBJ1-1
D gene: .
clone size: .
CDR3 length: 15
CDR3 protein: CASSQALTLNTEAFF
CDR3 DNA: TGTGCCAGCAGCCAAGCGCTCACCCTGAACACTGAAGCTTTCTTT

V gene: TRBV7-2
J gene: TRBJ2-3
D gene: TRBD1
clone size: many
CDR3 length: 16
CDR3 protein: CASTDPGTDLTDTQYF
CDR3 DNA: TGTGCCAGCACCGACCCCGGGACAGACCTCACAGATACGCAGTATTTT

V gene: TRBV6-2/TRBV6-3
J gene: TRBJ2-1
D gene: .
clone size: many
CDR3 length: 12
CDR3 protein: CASSPRWDEQFF
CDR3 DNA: TGTGCCAGCAGCCCTAGGTGGGATGAGCAGTTCTTC

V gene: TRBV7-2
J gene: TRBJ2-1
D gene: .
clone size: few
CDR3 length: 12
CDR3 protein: CASRREGLGQFF
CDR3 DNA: TGTGCCAGCAGACGAGAGGGTCTCGGGCAGTTCTTC

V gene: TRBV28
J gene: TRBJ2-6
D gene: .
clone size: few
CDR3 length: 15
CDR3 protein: CASSLLGWGDNVLTF
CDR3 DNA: TGTGCCAGCAGTTTGCTGGGGTGGGGAGACAACGTCCTGACTTTC

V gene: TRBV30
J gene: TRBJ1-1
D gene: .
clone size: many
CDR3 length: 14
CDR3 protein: CAWSVARRGTEAFF
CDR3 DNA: TGTGCCTGGAGTGTGGCCAGGCGGGGGACTGAAGCTTTCTTT

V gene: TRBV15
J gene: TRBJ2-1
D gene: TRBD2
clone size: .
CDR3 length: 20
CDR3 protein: CATSRDLWLAGVLAYNEQFF
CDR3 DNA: TGTGCCACCAGCAGAGATTTATGGCTAGCGGGAGTGTTAGCCTACAATGAGCAGTTCTTC

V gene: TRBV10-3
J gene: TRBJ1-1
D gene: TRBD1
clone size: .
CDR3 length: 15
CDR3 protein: CAISDPDRANTEAFF
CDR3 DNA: TGTGCCATCAGTGACCCCGACAGGGCGAACACTGAAGCTTTCTTT

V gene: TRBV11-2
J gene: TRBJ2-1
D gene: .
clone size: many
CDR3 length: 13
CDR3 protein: CASSFTSPHEQFF
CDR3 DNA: TGTGCCAGCAGCTTCACCAGCCCCCATGAGCAGTTCTTC

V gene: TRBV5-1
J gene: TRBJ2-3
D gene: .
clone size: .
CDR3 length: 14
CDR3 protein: CASSQDRARDTQYF
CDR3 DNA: TGCGCCAGCAGCCAGGACCGGGCCCGAGATACGCAGTATTTT

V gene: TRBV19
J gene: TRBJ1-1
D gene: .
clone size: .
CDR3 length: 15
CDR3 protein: CASSNPAGAGTEAFF
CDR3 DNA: TGTGCCAGTAGTAACCCCGCAGGGGCAGGCACTGAAGCTTTCTTT

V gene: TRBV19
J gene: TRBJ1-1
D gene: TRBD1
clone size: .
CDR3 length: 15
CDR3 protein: CASSITGQGGTEAFF
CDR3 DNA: TGTGCCAGTAGTATAACCGGACAGGGCGGCACTGAAGCTTTCTTT

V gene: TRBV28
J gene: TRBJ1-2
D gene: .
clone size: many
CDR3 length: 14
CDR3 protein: CASSLEDLPYGYTF
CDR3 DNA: TGTGCCAGCAGTTTAGAGGACTTACCGTATGGCTACACCTTC

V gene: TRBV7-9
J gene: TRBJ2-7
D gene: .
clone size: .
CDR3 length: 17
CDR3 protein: CASSINPNPGTRYEQYF
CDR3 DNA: TGTGCCAGCAGCATTAACCCCAACCCGGGGACTCGCTACGAGCAGTACTTC

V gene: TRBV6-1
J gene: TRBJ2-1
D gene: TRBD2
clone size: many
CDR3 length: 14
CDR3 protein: CASSRSGRAVEQFF
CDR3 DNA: TGTGCCAGCAGTCGAAGCGGGAGGGCCGTTGAGCAGTTCTTC